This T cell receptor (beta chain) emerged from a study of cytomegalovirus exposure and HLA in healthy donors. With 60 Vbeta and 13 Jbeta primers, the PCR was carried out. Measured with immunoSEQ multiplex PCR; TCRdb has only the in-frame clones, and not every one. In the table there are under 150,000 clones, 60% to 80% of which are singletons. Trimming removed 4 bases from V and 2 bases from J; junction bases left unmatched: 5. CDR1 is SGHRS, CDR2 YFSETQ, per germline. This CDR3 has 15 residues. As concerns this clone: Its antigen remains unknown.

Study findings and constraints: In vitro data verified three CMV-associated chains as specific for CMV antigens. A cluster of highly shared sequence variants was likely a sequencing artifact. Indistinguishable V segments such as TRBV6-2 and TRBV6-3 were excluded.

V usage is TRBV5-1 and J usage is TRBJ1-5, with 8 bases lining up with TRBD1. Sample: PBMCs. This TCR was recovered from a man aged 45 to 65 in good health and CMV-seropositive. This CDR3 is CASSPTTGGNQPQHF. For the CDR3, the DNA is TGCGCCAGCAGCCCAACGACAGGGGGCAATCAGCCCCAGCATTTT.